One sample yielded the 17 T cell receptor beta chains listed below, sequenced in a study of cytomegalovirus exposure and HLA in healthy donors. The PCR was carried out with 60 Vbeta primers and 13 Jbeta primers. Libraries were prepared by immunoSEQ multiplex PCR; TCRdb keeps only in-frame clonotypes and omits some of them. The sample has over 120,000 clones; 82% are singletons. Sequenced material: PBMCs. These receptors were obtained from a man younger than 45 in good health and CMV-seropositive.

This clone was counted between two and nine times. The V call is TRBV5-1, the J call TRBJ2-5; tentative D call: TRBD2 (7 bases). CDR3 size: 15 residues. V shed 0 bases and J shed 5 bases, with 14 bases lying between them. CDR1 SGHRS and CDR2 YFSETQ come from the germline V gene. The CDR3 is CASSLEGGRRETQYF. Written as DNA, the CDR3 is TGCGCCAGCAGCTTGGAGGGGGGGCGCCGTGAGACCCAGTACTTC.

The chain carries TRBV30 and TRBJ1-1; D might be TRBD1 (5 bases). Germline loops: CDR1 GTSNPN, CDR2 SVGIG (reference sequence). This CDR3 has 13 residues. Trimming took 5 bases from V and 1 from J, leaving 11 bases between them. Here the CDR3 DNA reads TGTGCCTGGGGATCAAGGGGGAACACTGAAGCTTTCTTT. Protein sequence: CAWGSRGNTEAFF.

This chain joins TRBV2 and TRBJ2-3, with D unclear. Deletions cut 3 bases from V and 0 bases from J, with 13 bases between. The CDR3 spans 16 residues. Germline CDR1 reads SNHLY; CDR2 reads FYNNEI. CDR3 region: CASSEFLAESTDTQYF. Written as DNA, the CDR3 is TGTGCCAGCAGTGAGTTTCTCGCGGAGAGCACAGATACGCAGTATTTT.

The chain uses TRBV5-5 and TRBJ1-2; a possible D gene is TRBD1 (6 bases). The CDR3 runs 14 residues. V shed 3 bases and J shed 4 bases, with 13 bases lying between them. Germline-derived CDR1 and CDR2 are SGHKS and YYEKEE (reference sequence). Written as DNA, the CDR3 is TGTGCCAGCAGCTCGCGACAGGACTCCTATGGCTACACCTTC. Protein product: CASSSRQDSYGYTF.

The chain links TRBV18 to TRBJ1-1, with 8 bases identical to TRBD1. From germline, CDR1 is KGHSH and CDR2 LQKENI. The CDR3 extends over 17 amino acids. J was trimmed by 2 bases and V by 3 bases; bases with no gene match: 11. CDR3 sequence (DNA): TGTGCCAGCTCACCCCCAGGGGGCCCCAGGGGTAACACTGAAGCTTTCTTT. Encoded protein: CASSPPGGPRGNTEAFF.

J is TRBJ2-2 and V is TRBV28; 8 bases are shared with TRBD1. The V gene end was trimmed by 0 bases and the J gene end by 5 bases; junction bases not matched to a gene: 5. The germline V gene has CDR1 MDHEN and CDR2 SYDVKM. The CDR3 spans 16 residues. The CDR3 nucleotides read TGTGCCAGCAGTTTATGGGCAGGGGGCAGGACCGGGGAGCTGTTTTTT. This translates into CASSLWAGGRTGELFF.

The chain has TRBV29-1 and TRBJ2-3; unclear D gene. The CDR3 sequence is 14 residues long. Germline V gene sequence: CDR1 SQVTM, CDR2 ANQGSEA. Trimming cost V 3 bases and J 0 bases, with 10 bases left between them. CDR3 in DNA: TGCAGCGTTGATCTCCAGACTAGCACAGATACGCAGTATTTT. It encodes CSVDLQTSTDTQYF.

Concerning this clone: The junction departs from the called germline gene at one end, perhaps through a read error. The rearrangement uses TRBV19 and TRBJ2-1, with a tentative D call TRBD2 (6 bases). The germline CDR1 and CDR2 sequences are LNHDA and SQIVND (reference sequence). This CDR3 comprises 14 residues. DNA for the CDR3: TGTGCCAGTAGTATGTCAATAGCGGACAACGAGCAGTTCTTC. It specifies CASSMSIADNEQFF. The complete variable domain, with remaining parts taken from reference TRBV19 and TRBJ2-1, reads DGGITQSPKYLFRKEGQNVTLSCEQNLNHDAMYWYRQDPGQGLRLIYYSQIVNDFQKGDIAEGYSVSREKKESFPLTVTSAQKNPTAFYLCASSMSIADNEQFFGPGTRLTVL.

CDR3 in amino acids: CATSRDTGLLNEQYF. The CDR3 region has the DNA TGTGCCACCAGCAGAGATACGGGACTTCTGAACGAGCAGTACTTC. The genes are TRBV15 and TRBJ2-5, with D tentatively TRBD2 (6 bases). TRBJ2-7 explains the end of the DNA better; the J call may be wrong. The CDR3 extends over 15 amino acids. The germline CDR1 and CDR2 sequences are LNHNV and YYDKDF (reference sequence).

The chain couples TRBV18 to TRBJ2-7; a possible D gene is TRBD1 (5 bases). From germline, CDR1 is KGHSH and CDR2 LQKENI. CDR3 length equals 13 residues. Trimming stripped 6 bases from V and 6 bases from J, with 15 bases between. The CDR3 DNA reads as TGTGCCAGCTCTCTCTTAGGGGATTCCGAGCAGTACTTC. Its protein is CASSLLGDSEQYF.

This clone appeared a few times. The chain employs TRBV5-4 and TRBJ1-4, with 9 bases matching TRBD1. Germline V gene lookup returns CDR1 SGHNT and CDR2 YYREEE (reference sequence). This CDR3 comprises 13 residues. The V segment lost 4 bases and the J segment 8 bases; nucleotides outside the gene matches: 3. CDR3 residues: CASSTDRGEKLFF. DNA for the CDR3: TGTGCCAGCAGCACTGACAGGGGGGAAAAACTGTTTTTT.

The rearrangement joins TRBV5-5 to TRBJ2-7, with D uncertain. The CDR3 length is 11 residues. Germline CDR1 and CDR2: SGHKS and YYEKEE (reference sequence). Trimming pared 4 bases from V and 4 bases from J, leaving 6 bases between. This CDR3 reads CASSLEYEQYF. The CDR3, as DNA: TGTGCCAGCAGCCTAGAATACGAGCAGTACTTC.

This chain joins TRBV6-5 and TRBJ2-3; TRBD1 aligns across 9 bases. This CDR3 spans 15 amino acids. V was clipped by 10 bases and J by 2 bases; unmatched bases: 10. In germline, CDR1 is MNHEY, CDR2 SVGAGI. The CDR3 nucleotides read TGTGCCACCAAGCTATGGACAGGGGTCACAGATACGCAGTATTTT. Protein product: CATKLWTGVTDTQYF.

The chain carries TRBV7-3 and TRBJ1-2, with D unclear. Germline values: CDR1 SGHTA, CDR2 FQGTGA. Trimming took 0 bases from V and 3 from J, leaving 14 bases between them. CDR3 length: 16 residues. The chain's CDR3 is CASSLTPSGIDYGYTF. The CDR3 region has the DNA TGTGCCAGCAGCTTAACCCCGAGCGGGATTGACTATGGCTACACCTTC.

The V gene is TRBV4-2, the J gene TRBJ2-3, with 7 bases matching TRBD2. Germline values: CDR1 LGHNA, CDR2 YNFKEQ. With V trimmed by 2 bases and J by 5 bases, 13 bases remained unmatched. The CDR3 consists of 17 residues. Here the CDR3 reads CASSQKLLAREGDTQYF. The CDR3 DNA is TGTGCCAGCAGCCAAAAACTACTAGCGCGAGAGGGAGATACGCAGTATTTT.

This chain uses TRBV5-1 with TRBJ2-5, with a possible D match to TRBD1 (5 bases). Looked up from germline, CDR1 is SGHRS and CDR2 is YFSETQ. The CDR3 loop spans 15 amino acids. V gave up 0 bases and J gave up 0 bases, with 9 bases separating them. CDR3 DNA: TGCGCCAGCAGCTTGGGGGGCGCGAACCAAGAGACCCAGTACTTC. Residues: CASSLGGANQETQYF.

This chain connects TRBV7-3 to TRBJ1-1, with 7 bases identical to TRBD1. The CDR3 consists of 15 residues. With 0 bases clipped from V and 3 bases from J, the junction kept 4 bases outside the gene matches. The germline gives CDR1 SGHTA, CDR2 FQGTGA. The CDR3 is CASSLTGRGYTEAFF. DNA of the CDR3: TGTGCCAGCAGCTTAACCGGCAGGGGGTACACTGAAGCTTTCTTT. Based on the CDR3 plus reference TRBV7-3 and TRBJ1-1, the full variable domain is GAGVSQTPSNKVTEKGKYVELRCDPISGHTALYWYRQSLGQGPEFLIYFQGTGAADDSGLPNDRFFAVRPEGSVSTLKIQRTERGDSAVYLCASSLTGRGYTEAFFGQGTRLTVV.